The entry below gives a single T cell receptor (beta chain) sequence along with its context. The antigen is not known. This sample was included in a study of T cells in localized non-small cell lung cancer. General study findings and limits: Heterogeneity is still possible, as just one tumor region was sequenced.

The data were produced by immunoSEQ multiplex PCR, yet TCRdb's version contains in-frame clones alone and is incomplete. Here the sample spans roughly 30,000 clones, 92% being singletons. Sequencing was performed on peripheral blood mononuclear cells, taken before any cancer treatment. This TCR derives from a woman aged 35 to 69 with stage III lung adenocarcinoma.

CDR3 nucleotide sequence: TGCGCCAGCAGCCCAGTAGCGGGAGGCCGTTACAATGAGCAGTTCTTC. Encoded protein: CASSPVAGGRYNEQFF. This rearrangement joins TRBV4-3 to TRBJ2-1; 10 positions match TRBD2. The CDR3 totals 16 residues. Germline V gene sequence: CDR1 LGHNA, CDR2 YSLEER. V shed 4 bases, J shed 4 bases, and the junction held 7 bases outside the gene matches.